This T cell receptor (beta chain) was identified in a study of neurological immune-mediated disorders. TCRdb redid the calling of the 5' RACE reads with MiXCR, one entry per CDR3 protein. This table has some 19,000 distinct CDR3 sequences, around 14% appearing once. There are many counts of this clonotype. Trimming took off 1 base at V and 3 bases at J, with 10 bases between the two ends. Germline V gene data show CDR1 as SGHRS and CDR2 as YFSETQ. The CDR3 length is 15 residues. This chain joins TRBV5-1 and TRBJ1-4; D gene uncertain. The specimen sequenced was PBMCs. This TCR came from a female donor with HTLV-1-associated myelopathy (HAM/TSP). CDR3 sequence: CASSLYGNANEKLFF. DNA for the CDR3: TGCGCCAGCAGCTTGTATGGTAACGCTAATGAAAAACTGTTTTTT.